The source of this T cell receptor (beta chain) is a study of yellow fever vaccine responses in identical twins. Points on this clonotype: Its matching antigen is unknown.

Each CDR3 protein is one row after TCRdb ran MiXCR on the RT-PCR reads. This sample has over 2,500 distinct CDR3 sequences, with about 90% found just once. Per the germline V gene, CDR1 is SGHRS and CDR2 is YFSETQ. Trimming left V 0 bases short and J 2 bases short, with 9 bases between. The CDR3 consists of 15 residues. Study results and caveats: Twins reportedly mounted vaccine T cell responses that seemed partly convergent, partly personalized.

This sequence was found in a woman under 30 who received the yellow fever vaccine. Here the sequenced sample was T cells from blood (PBMCs), unsorted or a sorted subset (not recorded which), taken before or after yellow fever vaccination (not recorded which). The J gene is TRBJ2-1, the V gene TRBV5-1, with D possibly called TRBD1 or TRBD2 (5 bases each). The CDR3 spells CASSLELGAYNEQFF. Here the CDR3 DNA reads TGCGCCAGCAGCTTGGAACTAGGGGCCTACAATGAGCAGTTCTTC.